These T cell receptor beta chains were read from a single sample in a study of blood T cell repertoires in COVID-19. Data came from immunoSEQ multiplex PCR; TCRdb stores just in-frame clones and leaves some out. The sample records roughly 240,000 clones, around 90% being singletons. The source material was PBMCs or T cells enriched from blood (not recorded which). These TCRs come from a woman in her twenties or thirties with acute COVID-19. The CDR3 runs from the conserved cysteine through the conserved F or W. The D gene is left open where the match is weak. Size is omitted from some rows. Given values are once, few, many or a class for expanded clones.

CDR3 length,V gene,D gene,J gene,clone size,CDR3 protein,CDR3 DNA
15,TRBV4-1,.,TRBJ1-5,once,CASSQAGGGDQPQHF,TGCGCCAGCAGCCAAGCAGGAGGCGGGGATCAGCCCCAGCATTTT
12,TRBV5-4,.,TRBJ2-1,.,CASSLGVMEQFF,TGTGCCAGCAGCCTCGGGGTGATGGAGCAGTTCTTC
14,TRBV30,TRBD2,TRBJ2-1,.,CAWRAVAGGYEQFF,TGTGCCTGGAGGGCGGTAGCGGGGGGGTATGAGCAGTTCTTC
12,TRBV11-2,.,TRBJ2-3,.,CASTQTGDTQYF,TGTGCCAGCACCCAGACTGGGGATACGCAGTATTTT
13,TRBV10-2,.,TRBJ1-1,.,CASSESGGTEAFF,TGCGCCAGCAGTGAGTCGGGGGGCACTGAAGCTTTCTTT
14,TRBV3-1/TRBV3-2,.,TRBJ1-1,.,CASSSRDKYTEAFF,TGTGCCAGCAGCTCCCGGGACAAATACACTGAAGCTTTCTTT
13,TRBV27,TRBD1,TRBJ1-2,few,CASSPGTGYGYTF,TGTGCCAGCTCTCCGGGGACAGGGTATGGCTACACCTTC
16,TRBV7-9,TRBD2,TRBJ2-3,.,CASSRTLAGGPDTQYF,TGTGCCAGCAGCCGTACACTAGCGGGGGGGCCAGATACGCAGTATTTT
16,TRBV10-3,TRBD1,TRBJ2-7,.,CAISESSGGVAYEQYF,TGTGCCATCAGTGAGTCTTCAGGGGGCGTTGCCTACGAGCAGTACTTC
14,TRBV29-1,TRBD2,TRBJ2-2,once,CSVWTSGARGELFF,TGCAGCGTCTGGACTAGCGGGGCACGGGGGGAGCTGTTTTTT
17,TRBV3-1/TRBV3-2,.,TRBJ1-6,.,CASSQDMGLVGNSPLHF,TGTGCCAGCAGCCAAGATATGGGACTAGTCGGAAATTCACCCCTCCACTTT
19,TRBV21-1,.,TRBJ2-3,.,CASSNIPGLAGTSTDTQYF,TGTGCCAGCAGCAACATTCCGGGACTAGCGGGAACTAGCACAGATACGCAGTATTTT
13,TRBV5-1,.,TRBJ1-2,.,CASSLDRNYGYTF,TGCGCCAGCAGCTTGGACAGGAACTATGGCTACACCTTC